A single sample is the source of the 25 T cell receptor beta chains below, sequenced in a study of T cells in women clearing cervical HPV infection. This table comes from immunoSEQ multiplex PCR, and its TCRdb copy is limited to in-frame clones, with some not included. The table lists roughly 28,000 clones, with 2.5% to 3.5% in the top ten. Specimen: blood buffy coat. The receptors here all came from a woman aged 18 to 75 with a cervical HPV16 infection that either progressed to CIN3+ or cleared (not recorded which).

A note on this clone: From the germline J gene comes the end of the CDR3, since the read stops 3 residues before it. The V and J genes are TRBV12-3 or TRBV12-4 and TRBJ2-2; D possibly corresponds to TRBD1 (6 bases). The CDR3 runs 15 residues. The V gene lost 5 bases and the J gene lost 1 base, with 11 bases spanning the gap. CDR3 DNA, as far as it was read: TGTGCCAGCAGTCTCCGACAGGTGAACACCGGGGAG. Translated, it gives CASSLRQVNTGE. In full, the CDR3 reads CASSLRQVNTGELFF.

This clone shows up as large by frequency. The CDR3 end falls 3 residues outside the read, so it is completed with the germline J gene. J is TRBJ2-3 and V is TRBV7-9; D gene unclear. Germline-derived CDR1 and CDR2 are SEHNR and FQNEAQ (reference sequence). This CDR3 is 14 amino acids long. The ends were cut back, 1 base at V and 2 bases at J, with 7 bases in the middle. The CDR3 protein is CASSLGQITDTQYF. The sequenced part of the CDR3 DNA is TGTGCCAGCAGCTTAGGTCAGATCACAGATACG.

Points on this clone: Coverage ceases 3 residues before the CDR3 finishes, and the germline J gene fills in the end. This chain connects TRBV7-8 to TRBJ2-6; D possibly corresponds to TRBD1 (5 bases). CDR3 length equals 16 residues. Germline assignment: CDR1 SGHVS and CDR2 FQNEAQ. Trimming cost V 5 bases and J 4 bases, with 15 bases left between them. CDR3 bases read: TGTGCCAGCAGCGGCCTAGGGGCCCCCGGGGCCAACGTC. Translating gives CASSGLGAPGANV. The full CDR3 sequence reads CASSGLGAPGANVLTF.

Incomplete CDR3 DNA: TGCAGTGCTAGAGCGAGAAGCGGGGGGGCCCAAGAGACC. Translating it yields CSARARSGGAQET. In full, the CDR3 reads CSARARSGGAQETQYF. This chain joins TRBV20-1 and TRBJ2-5; 10 bases fit TRBD2. The read comes to an end 3 residues before the CDR3 does, leaving the germline J gene to fill in the end. CDR1 is DFQATT, CDR2 SNEGSKA, per germline (reference sequence). V gave up 1 base and J gave up 1 base; unmatched junction bases: 6. CDR3 length: 16 amino acids.

On this clone: Read coverage stops 3 residues before the CDR3 terminus; the germline J gene supplies the remainder. The rearrangement links TRBV20-1 to TRBJ2-5; possible D gene TRBD2, 6 bases. Germline V gives CDR1 DFQATT, CDR2 SNEGSKA (reference sequence). Between the trimmed V and J ends, which lost 5 bases and 2 bases, there was a span of 15 bases. The CDR3 covers 14 residues. The sequenced part of the CDR3 DNA is TGCAGTGCTCAGAAGGGGACTCTGCAAGAGACC. The encoded protein is CSAQKGTLQET. The CDR3 in full is CSAQKGTLQETQYF.

A note on this clone: The CDR3 extends 3 residues past the end of the read, so its final part is completed from the germline J gene. The gene calls are TRBV5-1 and TRBJ2-7; D might be TRBD2 (5 bases). Trimming cost V 0 bases and J 5 bases, with 9 bases left between them. CDR1 and CDR2 (germline): SGHRS, YFSETQ. There are 13 residues in the CDR3. The CDR3 region is CASSLGLAHEQYF. CDR3 DNA (partial): TGCGCCAGCAGCTTGGGTCTAGCCCACGAG.

CDR3 DNA (partial): TGCAGTGCTAGTCCCGGACTAGCGGGAGGGACCACAATGGATACG. As protein: CSASPGLAGGTTMDT. In full, the CDR3 reads CSASPGLAGGTTMDTQYF. The chain carries TRBV20-1 and TRBJ2-3; 15 positions agree with TRBD2. The CDR3 end is not reached by the read, which stops 3 residues before it; the germline J gene fills it in. V gave up 3 bases and J gave up 6 bases; unmatched junction bases: 13. Germline CDR1 DFQATT, CDR2 SNEGSKA (reference sequence). CDR3 length: 18 amino acids.

To note about this clone: The CDR3 end lies 3 residues beyond the end of the read and is filled in from the germline J gene. This rearrangement joins TRBV11-2 to TRBJ2-3; 8 bases align to TRBD2. V lost 5 bases and J lost 3; bases outside the gene matches: 4. The CDR3 runs to 14 residues. Germline V gene sequence: CDR1 SGHAT, CDR2 FQNNGV. Incomplete CDR3 DNA: TGTGCCAGCAGCCCCGGACTAGCAACAGATACG. Residues: CASSPGLATDT. The entire CDR3 sequence reads CASSPGLATDTQYF.

Concerning this clone itself: The read stops 3 residues short of the end of the CDR3; the missing end is completed from the germline J gene. The chain links TRBV18 to TRBJ1-2; 8 nucleotides line up with TRBD1. Germline V gene sequence: CDR1 KGHSH, CDR2 LQKENI. Losses at the gene ends were 6 bases for V and 4 bases for J; bases not matched to a gene: 10. The CDR3 sequence is 15 residues long. CDR3 bases read: TGTGCCAGCTCGTCACAGACAGGGGACTCCTATGGC. Its translation: CASSSQTGDSYG. The entire CDR3 sequence reads CASSSQTGDSYGYTF.

As for this clone: The sequenced fragment ends 3 residues before the CDR3 boundary, so the rest is inferred from the germline J gene. This chain joins TRBV29-1 and TRBJ2-3, with D possibly being TRBD2 (5 bases). The CDR3 runs to 18 residues. From germline, CDR1 is SQVTM and CDR2 ANQGSEA. The V end was cut by 7 bases, the J end by 2 bases, with 28 bases between. CDR3 bases read: TGCAGCGCCGCCGGTTTTGTCGGTGCTAGCAGTTCCACAGATACG. It codes for CSAAGFVGASSSTDT. The full-length CDR3 reads as CSAAGFVGASSSTDTQYF.

CDR3 DNA (partial): TGTGCCAGCAGCTACCCCGGGCGGGGGCGGAATATCGAG. Translation gives CASSYPGRGRNIE. The CDR3 in full is CASSYPGRGRNIEQYF. V and J are TRBV7-8 and TRBJ2-7, with D perhaps TRBD2 (7 bases). The read gets to within 3 residues of the CDR3 end, and the germline J gene fills in the rest. Trimming removed 4 bases from V and 6 bases from J, with 22 bases in between. The CDR3 has 16 residues. The V gene's germline CDR1 is SGHVS and CDR2 FQNEAQ.

On this clone itself: The read ends 3 residues early relative to the CDR3; the germline J gene fills the gap. V and J are TRBV30 and TRBJ2-7; maybe TRBD1 (6 bases). The CDR3 runs to 11 residues. The germline gives CDR1 GTSNPN, CDR2 SVGIG (reference sequence). V lost 2 bases and J lost 4, with 6 bases in between. This CDR3 is CAWSRGYEQYF. The DNA read from the CDR3 is TGTGCCTGGAGTAGGGGGTACGAG.

A remark on this clone: Coverage ceases 3 residues before the CDR3 finishes, and the germline J gene fills in the end. V and J are TRBV30 and TRBJ1-4, with D possibly matching TRBD1 (6 bases). This CDR3 comprises 13 residues. CDR1 is GTSNPN, CDR2 SVGIG, per germline (reference sequence). The covered CDR3 bases are TGTGCCTGGAGTGGAGGGACAAATGTGCCA. Translating it yields CAWSGGTNVP. The CDR3 in full is CAWSGGTNVPLFF.

Turning to this clone: The CDR3 extends 3 residues past the end of the read, so its final part is completed from the germline J gene. The genes are TRBV5-5 and TRBJ2-2; D gene ambiguous. Germline V CDR1 and CDR2: SGHKS, YYEKEE (reference sequence). V lost 1 base to trimming and J lost 4 bases, with 8 bases between them. The CDR3 is made up of 14 amino acids. The CDR3 bases that were read are TGTGCCAGCAGCTTGTACAGTGGCACCGGGGAG. It yields the protein CASSLYSGTGE. The whole CDR3 protein reads CASSLYSGTGELFF.

With respect to this clone: The read gets to within 3 residues of the CDR3 end, and the germline J gene fills in the rest. The chain uses TRBV2 and TRBJ1-4, with unresolved D. CDR1 is SNHLY and CDR2 is FYNNEI in the germline V gene. CDR3 size: 12 residues. Trimming took off 3 bases at V and 8 bases at J, with 7 bases between the two ends. The CDR3 sequence: CASSDPGEKLFF. CDR3 DNA, as far as it was read: TGTGCCAGCAGTGACCCCGGGGAAAAA. Looking up the rest from reference TRBV2 and TRBJ1-4 gives the full variable domain: EPEVTQTPSHQVTQMGQEVILRCVPISNHLYFYWYRQILGQKVEFLVSFYNNEISEKSEIFDDQFSVERPDGSNFTLKIRSTKLEDSAMYFCASSDPGEKLFFGSGTQLSVL.

Turning to this clone: The CDR3 end is not reached by the read, which stops 3 residues before it; the germline J gene fills it in. The rearrangement links TRBV20-1 to TRBJ2-1, with 9 bases matching TRBD2. Germline values: CDR1 DFQATT, CDR2 SNEGSKA (reference sequence). Losses at the gene ends were 7 bases for V and 6 bases for J; bases not matched to a gene: 13. CDR3 length: 15 residues. This CDR3 is CSVKRGGGEINEQFF. The part of the CDR3 DNA that was read is TGCAGTGTTAAAAGGGGCGGGGGGGAAATCAATGAG.

A word on this clone: The CDR3 goes on 3 residues after the read ends, and that part is filled in from the germline J gene. The chain couples TRBV24-1 to TRBJ2-3; tentatively, D is TRBD1 (6 bases). The CDR3 spans 15 residues. CDR1 is KGHDR and CDR2 is SFDVKD in the germline V gene. Trimming shortened V by 9 bases and J by 0 bases, and 15 bases separated the two germline ends. CDR3 amino acids: CATETGEGSTDTQYF. The sequenced CDR3 bases are TGTGCCACCGAGACAGGCGAAGGGAGCACAGATACG.

As regards this clone: The read ends 3 residues shy of where the CDR3 ends; the end is completed using the germline J gene. V is TRBV11-2 and J is TRBJ2-7; perhaps TRBD1 as D (5 bases). Trimming removed 2 bases at V and 5 bases at J, with 10 bases between. The CDR3 runs 13 residues. Germline V gene lookup returns CDR1 SGHAT and CDR2 FQNNGV. CDR3 sequence: CASSLRGANEQYF. The sequenced CDR3 bases are TGTGCCAGCAGCTTAAGGGGCGCGAACGAG.

The DNA read from the CDR3 is TGTGCCAGCAGCTACGGGGATATCAGGGGCTCACCC. Its protein is CASSYGDIRGSP. The entire CDR3 protein reads CASSYGDIRGSPLHF. This chain uses TRBV7-8 with TRBJ1-6; D perhaps matches TRBD1 (6 bases). The observed sequence ends 3 residues before the CDR3 terminus, with the missing tail filled in from the germline J gene. The germline V and J ends were trimmed by 4 bases and 10 bases, with 17 bases remaining between them. The CDR3 has 15 amino acids. The germline CDR1 and CDR2 sequences are SGHVS and FQNEAQ.

Concerning this clone: The read ends 3 residues before the CDR3 terminus; that terminus is restored from the germline J gene. The chain is built from TRBV4-2 and TRBJ1-3; tentative D call: TRBD1 (6 bases). The CDR3 extends over 18 amino acids. V was clipped by 0 bases and J by 0 bases, with 15 bases between them. Germline assignment: CDR1 LGHNA and CDR2 YNFKEQ. Here the CDR3 reads CASSQDGAGQLSGNTIYF. Partial CDR3 DNA: TGTGCCAGCAGCCAAGATGGTGCCGGACAGCTCTCTGGAAACACC.

Note on this clone: The missing CDR3 end, 3 residues past where the read stops, is filled in from the germline J gene. This sequence joins TRBV18 and TRBJ2-4; 7 bases map to TRBD1. The CDR3 is 15 amino acids. Germline V gives CDR1 KGHSH, CDR2 LQKENI. The sequenced CDR3 bases are TGTGCCAGCTCACCACAGGGCAGGGGGAACTATGGT. The encoded protein is CASSPQGRGNYG. In full, the CDR3 reads CASSPQGRGNYGQYF.

A word on this clone: The read halts 3 residues ahead of the CDR3 end, with the missing end drawn from the germline J gene. V and J are TRBV6-2 or TRBV6-3 and TRBJ2-5; 9 nucleotides line up with TRBD1. Germline assignment: CDR1 MNHEY and CDR2 SVGEGT. The V and J ends lost 6 bases and 3 bases, in that order; junction bases with no gene match: 5. This CDR3 has 14 amino acids. CDR3 bases read: TGTGCCAGCAGCGCCGGGACAGGGAAAGAGACC. This sequence encodes CASSAGTGKET. The full CDR3 protein is CASSAGTGKETQYF.

CDR3 sequence reads: CASSPGGTGGDTQYF. The covered CDR3 bases are TGTGCCAGCAGCCCGGGAGGGACTGGAGGAGATACG. The chain couples TRBV12-3 or TRBV12-4 to TRBJ2-3, with 8 nucleotides matching TRBD2. The read terminates 3 residues before the CDR3 end, so the remaining end is supplied by the germline J gene. The length of the CDR3 is 15 residues. With V trimmed by 6 bases and J by 5 bases, 10 bases remained unmatched.

Of note for this clone: Read sequence stops 3 residues before the CDR3 end, and the germline J gene provides the missing end. This rearrangement joins TRBV7-2 to TRBJ1-1; TRBD1 agrees at 8 bases. The CDR3 runs 14 residues. The ends lost 5 bases at V and 4 bases at J; junction bases unmatched: 6. Germline CDR1 SGHTA, CDR2 FQGNSA. The CDR3 is CASSGQGYSTEAFF. The CDR3 DNA, read in part, is TGTGCCAGCAGCGGACAGGGATATAGCACTGAA.

Turning to this clone: Read coverage stops 3 residues before the CDR3 terminus; the germline J gene supplies the remainder. This chain uses TRBV10-3 with TRBJ2-5, with a possible D match to TRBD2 (6 bases). Trimming took 4 bases from V and 4 from J, leaving 13 bases between them. The CDR3 totals 14 residues. Germline-derived CDR1 and CDR2 are ENHRY and SYGVKD. CDR3 residues: CAISGLGGRETQYF. The sequenced part of the CDR3 DNA is TGTGCCATCAGTGGACTAGGCGGTAGAGAGACC.